The clone carrying this T cell receptor (beta chain) turned up a few times. The entry originates in a study of Ad26.COV2.S vaccination and SARS-CoV-2 variants. Described treatment: 15 to 20 received Ad26.COV2.S at low or high dose, single or two shots; roughly five received placebo; per-sample allocation not given. All samples were drawn on day 63, counting from the first vaccine or placebo injection. Trimming at V came to 3 bases and at J to 4 bases, leaving 6 bases not matched to a gene. Germline CDR1 GTSNPN, CDR2 SVGIG (reference sequence). The CDR3 is made up of 14 amino acids. The protocol was immunoSEQ multiplex PCR, while the TCRdb copy is restricted to in-frame clones and leaves out a portion. The sample lists some 340,000 clones; 70% to 90% were seen once.

The chain uses TRBV30 and TRBJ2-1, with 7 bases identical to TRBD1. The sequencing here drew on peripheral blood, taken in a trial of Ad26.COV2.S vaccine versus placebo. The source is a person between 18 and 60 years old who received the Ad26.COV2.S COVID-19 vaccine or a placebo. The CDR3 DNA reads as TGTGCCTGGAGCTTGACAGGGTGGTACAATGAGCAGTTCTTC. Translation gives CAWSLTGWYNEQFF.